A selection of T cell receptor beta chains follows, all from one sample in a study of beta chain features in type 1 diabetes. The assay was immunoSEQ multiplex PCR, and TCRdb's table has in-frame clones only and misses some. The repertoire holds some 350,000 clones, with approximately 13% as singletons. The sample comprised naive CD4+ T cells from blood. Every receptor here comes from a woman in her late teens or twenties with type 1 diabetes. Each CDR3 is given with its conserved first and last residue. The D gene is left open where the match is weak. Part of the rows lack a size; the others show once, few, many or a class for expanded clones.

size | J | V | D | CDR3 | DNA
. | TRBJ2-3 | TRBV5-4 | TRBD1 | CASRQGVTDTQYF | TGTGCCAGCAGACAGGGGGTCACAGATACGCAGTATTTT
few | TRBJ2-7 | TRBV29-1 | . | CSVGSGVNYEQYF | TGCAGCGTTGGATCAGGGGTAAACTACGAGCAGTACTTC
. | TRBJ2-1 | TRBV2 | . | CASEEFGHEQFF | TGTGCCAGCGAAGAGTTTGGTCATGAGCAGTTCTTC
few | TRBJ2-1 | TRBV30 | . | CAWSVRPDEQFF | TGTGCCTGGAGTGTACGTCCGGATGAGCAGTTCTTC
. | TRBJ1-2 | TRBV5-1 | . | CASSSRDGYGYTF | TGCGCCAGCAGCTCCAGGGATGGCTATGGCTACACCTTC
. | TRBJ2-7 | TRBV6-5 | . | CASLSDTYEQYF | TGTGCCAGCCTTAGTGATACCTACGAGCAGTACTTC
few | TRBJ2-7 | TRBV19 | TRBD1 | CASSSTGQGFYEQYF | TGTGCCAGTAGCTCCACGGGACAGGGGTTCTACGAGCAGTACTTC
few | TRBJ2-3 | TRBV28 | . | CASSTPGADTQYF | TGTGCCAGCTCGACCCCCGGGGCAGATACGCAGTATTTT
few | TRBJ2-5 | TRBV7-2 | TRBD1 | CASSQQGTGDQYF | TGTGCCAGCAGCCAACAAGGGACAGGGGACCAGTACTTC
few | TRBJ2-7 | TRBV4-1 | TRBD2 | CASSPLGLAPYEQYF | TGCGCCAGCAGCCCTTTAGGACTAGCACCCTACGAGCAGTACTTC
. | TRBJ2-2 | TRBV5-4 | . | CASSFTGGAGELFF | TGTGCCAGCAGCTTTACCGGCGGCGCCGGGGAGCTGTTTTTT
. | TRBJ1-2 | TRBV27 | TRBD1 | CASSLGQGYGYTF | TGTGCCAGCAGTCTCGGACAGGGATATGGCTACACCTTC